This T cell receptor (beta chain) is from a study of cytomegalovirus exposure and HLA in healthy donors. Regarding this clone: What it binds is not known.

The donors were part of the 120-subject validation cohort, which stood apart from the roughly 670-subject first cohort. Overall study findings and caveats: There were a few CMV-associated chains whose specificity for CMV antigens was confirmed in vitro.

The assay was immunoSEQ multiplex PCR, and TCRdb's table has in-frame clones only and misses some. The repertoire consists of 200,000 to 300,000 clones, with about 90% occurring once and the leading ten covering 12%. The TCR originated in a man younger than 35 in good health and CMV-seropositive. Source material: PBMCs.

The CDR3 DNA follows: TGTGCCAGCCCCGACAGGGGGCTTCCTCCTGAAGCTTTCTTT. This sequence encodes CASPDRGLPPEAFF. The V and J genes are TRBV11-3 and TRBJ1-1; 10 bases align to TRBD1. The V gene end was trimmed by 8 bases and the J gene end by 6 bases; junction bases not matched to a gene: 9. CDR1 and CDR2 (germline): SGHNT, YENEEA. There are 14 residues in the CDR3.